One sample yielded the 7 T cell receptor beta chains listed below, sequenced in a study of OX40 agonist ivuxolimab in advanced cancers. The method was immunoSEQ multiplex PCR; TCRdb's version includes in-frame clones alone and lacks a portion of them. The sample lists 11,000 to 15,000 clones, about 87% seen once, with 6.5% to 8.5% in the top ten. Material: CD4+ or CD8+ T cells sorted from blood, obtained in a trial of the OX40 agonist ivuxolimab. The receptors here all came from an adult with an advanced solid tumor such as melanoma, head and neck, liver or kidney cancer.

This clone was detected a few times. The J gene is TRBJ1-4, the V gene TRBV30; D is unclear. This CDR3 is 11 amino acids long. The V end lost 4 bases, the J end lost 11 bases, and 11 bases lay between the germline ends. Germline V gene data show CDR1 as GTSNPN and CDR2 as SVGIG (reference sequence). The CDR3 loop is CAWKESWKLFF. CDR3 nucleotides: TGTGCCTGGAAGGAATCGTGGAAACTGTTTTTT.

V is TRBV10-3 and J is TRBJ1-6, with 8 bases matching TRBD1. CDR1 and CDR2 (germline): ENHRY, SYGVKD. The CDR3 has 15 amino acids. With 6 bases clipped from V and 8 bases from J, the junction kept 9 bases outside the gene matches. DNA of the CDR3: TGTGCCATCAGCCTCAGCAGGGGGCGGGATTCACCCCTCCACTTT. Its translation is CAISLSRGRDSPLHF.

The chain carries TRBV7-2 and TRBJ2-3; 7 bases are a match to TRBD1. The junction had 13 bases not matched to a gene; V was cut back by 4 bases and J by 3 bases. CDR3 length equals 17 residues. Germline-derived CDR1 and CDR2 are SGHTA and FQGNSA. The chain's CDR3 is CASSYFVGGQGTDTQYF. DNA for the CDR3: TGTGCCAGCAGCTATTTCGTAGGGGGCCAGGGGACAGATACGCAGTATTTT.

The chain uses TRBV4-3 and TRBJ1-2; D uncertain. The ends were cut back, 3 bases at V and 6 bases at J, with 20 bases in the middle. The CDR3 length is 16 residues. Germline CDR1 LGHNA, CDR2 YSLEER. CDR3 coding DNA: TGCGCCAGCAGCCACGGTGGACGGTCCGGGAGCCATGGCTACACCTTC. Amino acids: CASSHGGRSGSHGYTF.

CDR3: CASSLPGADGYTF. The CDR3 coding sequence is TGTGCCAGCAGTTTACCAGGGGCTGATGGCTACACCTTC. The gene calls are TRBV28 and TRBJ1-2; TRBD1 is a possible D gene (6 bases). The V gene's germline CDR1 is MDHEN and CDR2 SYDVKM. Trimming shortened V by 2 bases and J by 6 bases, and 10 bases separated the two germline ends. The CDR3 runs to 13 residues.

The gene calls are TRBV6-5 and TRBJ2-5; D possibly corresponds to TRBD1 (5 bases). CDR1 MNHEY and CDR2 SVGAGI come from the germline V gene. This CDR3 has 12 amino acids. Trimming stripped 7 bases from V and 4 bases from J, with 10 bases between. CDR3 loop: CASTREGETQYF. DNA for the CDR3: TGTGCCAGCACCAGGGAAGGAGAGACCCAGTACTTC.

The CDR3 DNA follows: TGTGCCAGCTCGCTAGCGGGGGCGGGTGAGCAGTTCTTC. Its translation is CASSLAGAGEQFF. This sequence joins TRBV2 and TRBJ2-1; 10 positions agree with TRBD2. Germline trimming cut 8 bases from V and 9 bases from J; bases unmatched to any gene: 7. CDR1 and CDR2 from the germline V gene are SNHLY and FYNNEI. The CDR3 has 13 residues.